This T cell receptor (beta chain) originates from a study of T cells in Graves' hyperthyroidism and ophthalmopathy (dated by TCRdb to the late 2010s). Background on the whole study: Peripheral blood samples were taken at the time of initial diagnosis, prior to any treatment. TCR V-J signatures able to tell the groups apart were searched for in a discovery cohort of 90 to 100 patients, of whom more than 40 had Graves' ophthalmopathy and about 60 had stable Graves' hyperthyroidism. Prospective prediction of ophthalmopathy was tested in an independent validation cohort of 18 hyperthyroidism patients and 15 to 17 patients who later progressed to ophthalmopathy. The 90 or so discovery patients were randomly split 7:3 into training and test sets. In several Graves' hyperthyroidism patients, the study also compared T-cell repertoires from thyroid tissue with T-cell repertoires from blood. After sampling, hyperthyroidism patients received methimazole starting at 30 mg daily, and ophthalmopathy patients received high-dose intravenous methylprednisolone. According to the paper, TCR Vbeta CDR3 sequencing was carried out on about 140 peripheral blood samples, which came from over 40 ophthalmopathy, around 74 hyperthyroidism and some 17 progressor patients.

This clonotype occurred many times. Its specific antigen is unknown. Per-nucleotide qualities are absent, and no much larger clonotype sits a single base away. Per the germline V gene (reference sequence), MNHEY is the CDR1 and SMNVEV is the CDR2. The trim is 5 bases for V and 2 bases for J, with a gap of 15 bases between the germline ends. Reading from cysteine to phenylalanine, the CDR3 counts 16 amino acids. The sequence is cut down to CDR3 DNA, 48 bases in frame from base 1. Stable Graves' hyperthyroidism was defined as the absence of progression to ophthalmopathy over 18 months of follow-up. Hyperthyroidism patients were aged 18 to 65 years and newly diagnosed, with disease duration of less than 2 months. Exclusion was applied to patients with uncontrolled infections, other autoimmune diseases, pregnancy or lactation. Diagnoses were established on the basis of clinical symptoms, serum thyroxine and TRAb, thyroid ultrasound, and orbital computed tomography. PBMCs were separated from over 9 ml of fresh peripheral blood using Ficoll-Paque density gradient centrifugation. Total RNA was extracted with Trizol reagent, and quality was checked on an Agilent 2100 Bioanalyzer.

Amplification of TCR beta CDR3 regions was carried out from RNA transcripts. The first round of RT-PCR for the TCR CDR3 was performed with the HTBI primer set and the Qiagen OneStep RT-PCR kit. Libraries were constructed in a second round of multiplex PCR, after which size selection and purification were performed. Sequencing of the libraries was done on an Illumina HiSeq2000 using paired-end 100 bp reads. On the study's bioinformatics: SOAPnuke was used to process the raw data, removing reads that contained adapters or uncalled bases, had a mean Phred below 15, or lacked an exact match to the constant primer or identifier. High-quality paired reads were merged using COPE v1.2.5, and each unique nucleotide sequence was defined as a clonotype. Clonotypes were aligned to IMGT TRBV, TRBD and TRBJ reference segments using MiTCR v1.1. The analysis was restricted to V-J combinations with a frequency above 0.0001, which together covered 99.2% of the repertoires. The TCS score was defined as F50 (clonal expansion) divided by E x V (chaos), with BLOSUM62-based TCRdist calculated between CDR3 peptides within each V-J. Welch's t-statistics and random forest reduced roughly 500 V-J features to 10 to 15, which were used in a naive Bayes classifier (R e1071). The raw public reads went through TCRdb reprocessing: fastp at Q25, MiXCR clone calling, in-frame beta chains kept. Rows are unified per CDR3 protein, each entry keeping the most common DNA and genes. These V and J calls derive from TCRdb rather than the authors' analysis. This sample comprises a few hundred thousand distinct CDR3 sequences, approximately 15% of them detected only once. Around a sixth of the sample lies in the top ten.

The study at large found these results: A model built on a 13 V-J signature distinguished ophthalmopathy from stable hyperthyroidism, reaching 85% to 90% sensitivity and about 81% specificity in cross-validation and 80%/75% in testing. Most expanded thyroid clonotypes (frequency above 0.001) were also detected in blood, suggesting blood repertoires may reflect thyroid immune responses. In validation, progression to ophthalmopathy was predicted by the model with almost 71% sensitivity and 72.22% specificity, a median of roughly six months before onset. No statistical method was used to fix the sample size in advance, and group allocation was not hidden from the investigators.

What was sequenced was blood. The TCR comes from a young woman with Graves' hyperthyroidism. The chain is assembled from TRBV27 and TRBJ1-4; D gene: possibly TRBD1, on 5 matching bases. The DNA sequence is TGTGCCAGCAGTCCCCCAGGGTTGGTGACTAATGAAAAACTGTTTTTT. Its amino acids are CASSPPGLVTNEKLFF.